The source of this T cell receptor beta chain is a study of cytomegalovirus exposure and HLA in healthy donors. Background on the study: A data release that came early held about 89 million unique TCRs from HLA-typed donors. Study-level points and caveats: In a later analysis, HLA-C alleles had the fewest associated TCRs, DRB1 alleles the most.

About this clone itself: The antigen remains undetermined.

This PCR relied on a set of 60 Vbeta primers and 13 Jbeta primers. Assay: immunoSEQ multiplex PCR; the TCRdb copy retains only in-frame clones and omits some. The repertoire holds about 160,000 clones, with over 60% as singletons. The sequenced material came from PBMCs. The clonotype was recovered from a woman aged 40-49 years in good health and CMV-seronegative.

The CDR3 spells CASNRDYTDTQYF. CDR3 nucleotide sequence: TGTGCCAGTAACCGGGACTACACAGATACGCAGTATTTT. V gene TRBV6-6 combines with J gene TRBJ2-3, with TRBD2 identical over 7 bases. V was pared by 9 bases and J by 2 bases, with 5 bases of the junction left unmatched. This CDR3 spans 13 amino acids. The germline V gene encodes CDR1 MNHNY and CDR2 SVGAGI (reference sequence).